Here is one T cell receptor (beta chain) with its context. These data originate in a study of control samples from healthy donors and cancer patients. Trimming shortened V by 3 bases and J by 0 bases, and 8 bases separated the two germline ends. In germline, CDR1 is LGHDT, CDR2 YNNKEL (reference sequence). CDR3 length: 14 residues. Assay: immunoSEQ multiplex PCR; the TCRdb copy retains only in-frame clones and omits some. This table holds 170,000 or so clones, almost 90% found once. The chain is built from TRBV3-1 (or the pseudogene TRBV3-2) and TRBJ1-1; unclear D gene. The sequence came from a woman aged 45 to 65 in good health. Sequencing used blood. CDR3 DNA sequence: TGTGCCAGCAGCCAGAGAGACCTGAACACTGAAGCTTTCTTT. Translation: CASSQRDLNTEAFF.